This TCR beta chain appears in the sequencing data of a study of OX40 agonist ivuxolimab in advanced cancers. Study-wide results and limits: Compared with CD4+, CD8+ T cells on average had more expanded clones. Individuals who were partial responders at 0.1-3.0 mg/kg had clonal expansion that ranked among the lowest. Expanded peripheral T-cell antigen specificity went undetermined.

This table comes from immunoSEQ multiplex PCR, and its TCRdb copy is limited to in-frame clones, with some not included. The table lists tens of thousands of clones, 85% to 90% of them singletons, with roughly 22% in the top ten. Worth noting for this clone: The target antigen is unknown.

The CDR3 loop spans 13 amino acids. V lost 4 bases, J lost 4 bases, and 5 bases stayed unmatched. The germline gives CDR1 SGHKS, CDR2 YYEKEE (reference sequence). The V call is TRBV5-5, the J call TRBJ2-7, with 7 bases aligning to TRBD1. The sample consisted of CD4+ or CD8+ T cells sorted from blood, taken in a trial of the OX40 agonist ivuxolimab. The receptor comes from an adult with an advanced solid tumor such as melanoma, head and neck, liver or kidney cancer. CDR3 amino acids: CASSVDRKYEQYF. CDR3 in DNA: TGTGCCAGCAGCGTGGACAGGAAATACGAGCAGTACTTC. Looking up the rest from reference TRBV5-5 and TRBJ2-7 gives the full variable domain: DAGVTQSPTHLIKTRGQQVTLRCSPISGHKSVSWYQQVLGQGPQFIFQYYEKEERGRGNFPDRFSARQFPNYSSELNVNALLLGDSALYLCASSVDRKYEQYFGPGTRLTVT.